These 29 T cell receptor beta chains came from one sample sequenced in a study of CD8 T cells in ankylosing spondylitis. From the 5' RACE reads, TCRdb called clonotypes with MiXCR, one entry per CDR3 protein. The sample records just over 300,000 distinct CDR3 sequences, about a fifth being singletons. The specimen sequenced was blood, either unsorted or a sorted T cell fraction (not recorded which). Source of these receptors: a female donor with ankylosing spondylitis or in good health (not recorded which).

This clonotype was counted only a few times. The rearrangement uses TRBV4-3 and TRBJ2-1; the D is unclear. The CDR3 extends over 15 amino acids. Per the germline V gene, CDR1 is LGHNA and CDR2 is YSLEER. Trimming stripped 4 bases from V and 1 base from J, with 11 bases between. The DNA for the CDR3 is TGCGCCAGCAGCCCCGGCCCAGAATCCTACAATGAGCAGTTCTTC. Amino acid sequence: CASSPGPESYNEQFF.

This clonotype turned up a few times. The V call is TRBV15, the J call TRBJ1-3; D uncertain. V lost 0 bases and J 4 bases, leaving 10 bases between the germline ends. The CDR3 runs 15 residues. Germline V gene sequence: CDR1 LNHNV, CDR2 YYDKDF (reference sequence). This CDR3 reads CATSRDWTPGNTIYF. CDR3 nucleotide sequence: TGTGCCACCAGCAGAGATTGGACCCCCGGAAACACCATATATTTT.

In its sample, this clonotype was seen many times. V gene TRBV20-1 combines with J gene TRBJ2-7; D is uncertain. The germline CDR1 and CDR2 sequences are DFQATT and SNEGSKA (reference sequence). The V gene lost 3 bases and the J gene lost 5 bases, with 11 bases spanning the gap. This CDR3 region has 12 residues. This CDR3 is CSASPRPHEQYF. For the CDR3, the DNA is TGCAGTGCTAGCCCCAGGCCTCACGAGCAGTACTTC.

This rearrangement joins TRBV6-2 or TRBV6-3 to TRBJ1-2; D is undetermined. In germline, CDR1 is MNHEY, CDR2 SVGEGT. Between the trimmed V and J ends, which lost 2 bases and 2 bases, there was a span of 12 bases. This CDR3 is 15 amino acids long. As DNA, the CDR3 is TGTGCCAGCAGTTACCCCGGCTTCATCAACTATGGCTACACCTTC. This encodes CASSYPGFINYGYTF.

In its sample, this clonotype was seen many times. V gene TRBV29-1 combines with J gene TRBJ2-7; the D gene could be TRBD1 or TRBD2 (5 bases each). The CDR3 is 17 residues long. Germline CDR1 SQVTM, CDR2 ANQGSEA. The V end was cut by 6 bases, the J end by 1 base, with 25 bases between. In DNA, the CDR3 is TGCAGCGTCTTATCCCCTGGGGGTAGCTATCTTTCCTACGAGCAGTACTTC. Translated: CSVLSPGGSYLSYEQYF.

The V gene is TRBV20-1, the J gene TRBJ2-3; 10 bases are shared with TRBD2. Germline values: CDR1 DFQATT, CDR2 SNEGSKA (reference sequence). The CDR3 has 18 residues. Losses at the gene ends were 3 bases for V and 5 bases for J; bases not matched to a gene: 17. CDR3 amino acids: CSASFIWPPSGSLDTQYF. In DNA, the CDR3 is TGCAGTGCTAGTTTCATCTGGCCTCCTAGCGGGAGTCTAGATACGCAGTATTTT.

This clonotype showed up just a few times. The chain joins TRBV12-3 or TRBV12-4 to TRBJ1-2; D gene unclear. CDR3 length: 13 residues. Trimming removed 3 bases from V and 2 bases from J, with 7 bases in between. The CDR3 sequence is CASSFNKNYGYTF. The CDR3 DNA reads TGTGCCAGCAGTTTTAACAAGAACTATGGCTACACCTTC.

This chain uses TRBV4-2 with TRBJ2-3; a weak D match, TRBD2 (5 bases). This CDR3 comprises 14 residues. The germline V gene encodes CDR1 LGHNA and CDR2 YNFKEQ. The ends were cut back, 0 bases at V and 9 bases at J, with 13 bases in the middle. The CDR3 sequence is CASSQDRLAYTQYF. CDR3 DNA sequence: TGTGCCAGCAGCCAAGATCGGCTAGCATACACGCAGTATTTT.

The chain has TRBV7-2 and TRBJ2-3; 9 nucleotides match TRBD1. V lost 9 bases to trimming and J lost 5 bases; unmatched junction nucleotides: 6. CDR1 and CDR2 from the germline V gene are SGHTA and FQGNSA. The CDR3 has 13 residues. This CDR3 is CASTGGLGDTQYF. For the CDR3, the DNA is TGTGCCAGTACAGGGGGCCTTGGAGATACGCAGTATTTT.

This clonotype came up many times. V and J are TRBV29-1 and TRBJ2-7; possibly TRBD1 for D (5 bases). Germline CDR1 reads SQVTM; CDR2 reads ANQGSEA. Trimming removed 4 bases from V and 6 bases from J, with 13 bases in between. The CDR3 consists of 12 residues. The CDR3 DNA reads as TGCAGCGTTGGCAGGGTGGAAGGCGAGCAGTACTTC. Translation gives CSVGRVEGEQYF.

This clonotype was recorded a few times. The chain joins TRBV15 to TRBJ2-7; D might be TRBD1 (7 bases). Germline CDR1 is LNHNV and CDR2 is YYDKDF (reference sequence). The CDR3 sequence is 13 residues long. Between the trimmed V and J ends, which lost 5 bases and 2 bases, there was a span of 10 bases. As DNA, the CDR3 is TGTGCCACCAGCGCGGGACAGACCTACGAGCAGTACTTC. Its translation: CATSAGQTYEQYF.

This clonotype has only a few counts. This chain joins TRBV12-3 or TRBV12-4 and TRBJ1-1; D perhaps matches TRBD1 (5 bases). V shed 2 bases and J shed 5 bases, with 9 bases lying between them. CDR3 length: 13 residues. The CDR3 reads CASSLTQGTEAFF. The CDR3 bases are TGTGCCAGCAGTTTAACCCAGGGAACTGAAGCTTTCTTT.

This clonotype was counted at least ten times. The chain uses TRBV6-5 and TRBJ1-2; the D is unclear. The CDR3 totals 14 residues. The ends were cut back, 4 bases at V and 5 bases at J, with 14 bases in the middle. CDR1 is MNHEY and CDR2 is SVGAGI in the germline V gene. The CDR3 DNA follows: TGTGCCAGCAGTTCGGATGGGGAGCGTTATGGCTACACCTTC. Translated: CASSSDGERYGYTF.

This clonotype was seen repeatedly, ten times or more. The chain combines TRBV12-3 or TRBV12-4 with TRBJ2-1; D is undetermined. The CDR3 covers 16 residues. V was trimmed by 3 bases and J by 5 bases, leaving 17 bases between them. The CDR3 DNA sequence: TGTGCCAGCAGTTTCGACACCCCAGTGCTTCACAATGAGCAGTTCTTC. It is translated as CASSFDTPVLHNEQFF.

This clonotype has a handful of counts. The chain joins TRBV6-5 to TRBJ1-3; no reliable D call. V was cut by 6 bases and J by 6 bases, with 9 bases left in between. The CDR3 totals 12 residues. Germline CDR1 is MNHEY and CDR2 is SVGAGI. The DNA of the CDR3 is TGTGCCAGCAGCCCAGGATCAAACACCATATATTTT. Amino acids: CASSPGSNTIYF.

This clonotype was seen only a few times. The chain combines TRBV3-1 with TRBJ2-5; D remains ambiguous. Germline assignment: CDR1 LGHDT and CDR2 YNNKEL (reference sequence). Trimming took 2 bases from V and 6 from J, leaving 7 bases between them. The CDR3 contains 12 residues. As DNA, the CDR3 is TGTGCCAGCAGCCAAAGGGCTAAGACCCAGTACTTC. This translates into CASSQRAKTQYF.

This clonotype turned up a few times. The chain combines TRBV10-3 with TRBJ1-5, with 7 bases that match TRBD1. The J segment lost 4 bases and the V segment lost 2 bases, leaving 5 bases of the junction unmatched. Germline CDR1 and CDR2: ENHRY and SYGVKD. There are 15 residues in the CDR3. CDR3 DNA sequence: TGTGCCATCAGTGAGGGACAGGTAGCTAATCAGCCCCAGCATTTT. Translation gives CAISEGQVANQPQHF.

For the CDR3, the DNA is TGTGCCAGCAGCCAAGGCCCCGGGACCCCGTACGGGGAGCTGTTTTTT. As protein: CASSQGPGTPYGELFF. This rearrangement joins TRBV3-1 to TRBJ2-2, with D perhaps being TRBD1 or TRBD2 (5 bases each). V lost 1 base and J 7 bases, leaving 16 bases between the germline ends. The CDR3 consists of 16 residues. Germline lookup yields CDR1 LGHDT and CDR2 YNNKEL (reference sequence). Full variable domain (remainder filled in from reference TRBV3-1 and TRBJ2-2): DTAVSQTPKYLVTQMGNDKSIKCEQNLGHDTMYWYKQDSKKFLKIMFSYNNKELIINETVPNRFSPKSPDKAHLNLHINSLELGDSAVYFCASSQGPGTPYGELFFGEGSRLTVL.

J is TRBJ2-1 and V is TRBV9; D is perhaps TRBD1 or TRBD2 (5 bases each). Per the germline V gene, CDR1 is SGDLS and CDR2 is YYNGEE. The germline V and J ends were trimmed by 2 bases and 9 bases, with 12 bases remaining between them. This CDR3 has 13 residues. The CDR3 DNA follows: TGTGCCAGCAGCGTGAGGGGCCCGGGTGAGCAGTTCTTC. Translation gives CASSVRGPGEQFF.

This clonotype was counted only a few times. The V call is TRBV7-8, the J call TRBJ1-1, with 8 bases matching TRBD1. Per the germline V gene, CDR1 is SGHVS and CDR2 is FQNEAQ. CDR3 size: 14 residues. V lost 5 bases, J lost 5 bases, and 7 bases stayed unmatched. CDR3 amino acids: CASSRNRGSTEAFF. CDR3 DNA sequence: TGTGCCAGCAGCCGGAACAGGGGGAGTACTGAAGCTTTCTTT. The whole variable domain, remainder taken from reference TRBV7-8 and TRBJ1-1, is GAGVSQSPRYKVAKRGQDVALRCDPISGHVSLFWYQQALGQGPEFLTYFQNEAQLDKSGLPSDRFFAERPEGSVSTLKIQRTQQEDSAVYLCASSRNRGSTEAFFGQGTRLTVV.

This clonotype was counted many times. The V and J genes are TRBV20-1 and TRBJ2-1; perhaps TRBD2 as D (6 bases). Per the germline V gene, CDR1 is DFQATT and CDR2 is SNEGSKA (reference sequence). Trimming cost V 0 bases and J 5 bases, with 17 bases left between them. The CDR3 sequence is 16 residues long. CDR3 sequence reads: CSARDGKAGRNNEQFF. The CDR3, as DNA: TGCAGTGCTAGAGATGGGAAAGCGGGTAGGAACAATGAGCAGTTCTTC.

This clonotype showed up many times. The chain uses TRBV5-1 and TRBJ1-1; D uncertain. The CDR3 is made up of 13 amino acids. V was cut by 1 base and J by 0 bases, with 4 bases left in between. CDR1 is SGHRS, CDR2 YFSETQ, per germline. The CDR3 region has the DNA TGCGCCAGCAGCTTGTCACTGAACACTGAAGCTTTCTTT. Its translation: CASSLSLNTEAFF.

This clonotype was seen a few times. The chain carries TRBV20-1 and TRBJ2-7; 8 bases map to TRBD1. Germline V gene data show CDR1 as DFQATT and CDR2 as SNEGSKA (reference sequence). This CDR3 is built from 14 residues. The J segment lost 2 bases and the V segment lost 6 bases, leaving 9 bases of the junction unmatched. CDR3 DNA sequence: TGCAGTGCGAGTAGGCGACAGGGGACCTACGAGCAGTACTTC. Protein sequence: CSASRRQGTYEQYF.

This rearrangement joins TRBV5-6 to TRBJ2-7; D is possibly TRBD1 (5 bases). Germline V gives CDR1 SGHDT, CDR2 YYEEEE. The CDR3 loop spans 13 amino acids. Trimming pared 0 bases from V and 7 bases from J, leaving 11 bases between. CDR3: CASSLAGLEEQYF. CDR3 coding DNA: TGTGCCAGCAGCTTGGCAGGGCTGGAAGAGCAGTACTTC.

This clonotype was found once. This chain connects TRBV11-1 to TRBJ2-7; perhaps TRBD2 as D (5 bases). Trimming removed 2 bases from V and 9 bases from J, with 14 bases in between. Germline V gives CDR1 SGHAT, CDR2 FQDESV (reference sequence). The length of the CDR3 is 13 residues. CDR3 DNA: TGTGCCAGCAGCTTAAACGAGGGTTTCGGGCAGTACTTC. It encodes CASSLNEGFGQYF.

This clonotype was counted only a few times. The V call is TRBV7-2, the J call TRBJ2-5; TRBD2 matches at 9 bases. Trimming at V came to 6 bases and at J to 0 bases, leaving 2 bases not matched to a gene. CDR1 is SGHTA and CDR2 is FQGNSA in the germline V gene. CDR3 size: 14 residues. CDR3: CASRRTSDQETQYF. In nucleotides, the CDR3 is TGTGCCAGCAGAAGGACTAGCGACCAAGAGACCCAGTACTTC. Supplemented by reference TRBV7-2 and TRBJ2-5, the full variable domain reads GAGVSQSPSNKVTEKGKDVELRCDPISGHTALYWYRQSLGQGLEFLIYFQGNSAPDKSGLPSDRFSAERTGGSVSTLTIQRTQQEDSAVYLCASRRTSDQETQYFGPGTRLLVL.

This clonotype was counted between two and nine times. The chain has TRBV20-1 and TRBJ2-1; D is possibly TRBD1 or TRBD2 (5 bases each). Trimming cost V 2 bases and J 4 bases, with 15 bases left between them. The CDR3 has 15 amino acids. Germline V gene data show CDR1 as DFQATT and CDR2 as SNEGSKA (reference sequence). The CDR3 region has the DNA TGCAGTGCTAGAACTCCGGGACCTCTATACAATGAGCAGTTCTTC. This codes for CSARTPGPLYNEQFF.

In this sample, this clonotype turned up many times. V gene TRBV29-1 combines with J gene TRBJ2-1; 7 nucleotides align to TRBD2. CDR1 SQVTM and CDR2 ANQGSEA come from the germline V gene. The CDR3 is made up of 14 amino acids. V lost 5 bases, J lost 0 bases, and 4 bases stayed unmatched. This CDR3 reads CSVPPGGSYNEQFF. DNA of the CDR3: TGCAGCGTTCCTCCGGGGGGCTCCTACAATGAGCAGTTCTTC.

This clonotype was seen only a few times. CDR3 sequence: CASSILGTGKQFF. The CDR3 region has the DNA TGTGCCAGTAGTATACTAGGGACAGGGAAGCAGTTCTTC. This chain connects TRBV19 to TRBJ2-1, with TRBD1 matching over 9 bases. Trimming at V came to 2 bases and at J to 11 bases, leaving 4 bases not matched to a gene. The CDR3 sequence is 13 residues long. From germline, CDR1 is LNHDA and CDR2 SQIVND (reference sequence).